This passage covers 9 T cell receptor beta chains from one sample sequenced in a study of blood T cells in healthy people across ages (dated by TCRdb to the mid-2010s). Library generation was performed with 5' RACE. This sample was sequenced with an Illumina HiSeq 2500. A second about 7 to 12 cycle PCR used a sample-barcoded 5' primer and a J-beta primer mix. TCRdb trimmed public reads at Q25 via fastp, called clones via MiXCR and kept in-frame beta chains. Records with the same CDR3 protein are collapsed into one entry carrying the most frequent genes and DNA. This sample is represented by 580,000 or so distinct CDR3 sequences; roughly 43% of them were singletons. Together, the top ten hold around 23% of the sample. The sample was blood. Receptors were obtained from a man at least 80 years old in good health.

In this sample, this clonotype turned up a few times. The chain has TRBV10-3 and TRBJ2-2, with D tentatively TRBD1 (6 bases). The V end was cut by 4 bases, the J end by 1 base, with 7 bases between. Germline lookup yields CDR1 ENHRY and CDR2 SYGVKD. This CDR3 region has 14 residues. The CDR3 protein is CAISGGQNTGELFF. The CDR3 nucleotides are TGTGCCATCAGTGGGGGACAGAACACCGGGGAGCTGTTTTTT.

The table lists this clonotype with a few counts. In DNA, the CDR3 is TGCGCCAGCAGCCCCAGGGGAACGGGAGGGCAGCCAGATACGCAGTATTTT. This translates into CASSPRGTGGQPDTQYF. The chain links TRBV4-1 to TRBJ2-3; TRBD2 matches 8 bases. Germline assignment: CDR1 MGHRA and CDR2 YSYEKL. There are 17 residues in the CDR3. Trimming removed 4 bases from V and 4 bases from J; junction bases left unmatched: 13.

The sample holds one count of this clonotype. The V gene is TRBV5-1, the J gene TRBJ2-7; 8 bases are shared with TRBD2. The CDR3 contains 16 residues. From germline, CDR1 is SGHRS and CDR2 YFSETQ. Trimming at V came to 4 bases and at J to 2 bases, leaving 11 bases not matched to a gene. The CDR3 region has the DNA TGCGCCAGCAGCCCAACCTTTAGCGGGGCCCCCTACGAGCAGTACTTC. Its translation: CASSPTFSGAPYEQYF.

The chain employs TRBV7-2 and TRBJ1-2; no clear D gene. There are 13 residues in the CDR3. Germline values: CDR1 SGHTA, CDR2 FQGNSA. The V end was cut by 5 bases, the J end by 6 bases, with 13 bases between. The CDR3 sequence: CASSPGGFDGYTF. CDR3 bases: TGTGCCAGCAGCCCCGGTGGGTTCGATGGCTACACCTTC.

V usage is TRBV7-2 and J usage is TRBJ1-2, with TRBD1 identical over 7 bases. This CDR3 is built from 14 residues. Germline values: CDR1 SGHTA, CDR2 FQGNSA. Trimming took 7 bases from V and 8 from J; bases not matched to a gene: 13. CDR3 sequence (DNA): TGTGCCAGCACCCAATCCGGACAGGCAACGGGCTACACCTTC. Translated, it gives CASTQSGQATGYTF.

The genes are TRBV29-1 and TRBJ1-1; D might be TRBD1 (6 bases). This CDR3 contains 13 residues. Germline CDR1 SQVTM, CDR2 ANQGSEA. V shed 4 bases and J shed 6 bases, with 15 bases lying between them. CDR3 nucleotides: TGCAGCGTTGCGTTCGCAGGGGTATCTGAAGCTTTCTTT. Its translation: CSVAFAGVSEAFF.

The V call is TRBV27, the J call TRBJ1-2, with D possibly being TRBD1 (5 bases). The V end lost 5 bases, the J end lost 7 bases, and 14 bases lay between the germline ends. Germline CDR1 is MNHEY and CDR2 is SMNVEV (reference sequence). There are 13 residues in the CDR3. The CDR3 region has the DNA TGTGCCAGCAGTCCCCGGGGCCGGCTTGGCTACACCTTC. This gives the protein CASSPRGRLGYTF.

This chain connects TRBV7-9 to TRBJ1-2; D may be TRBD1 (5 bases). Germline V gives CDR1 SEHNR, CDR2 FQNEAQ (reference sequence). Trimming stripped 3 bases from V and 5 bases from J, with 16 bases between. The CDR3 runs to 15 residues. The CDR3 loop reads CASSLGPGTGYGYTF. CDR3 DNA: TGTGCCAGCAGCTTGGGGCCTGGGACGGGGTATGGCTACACCTTC.

This chain connects TRBV12-3 or TRBV12-4 to TRBJ2-7; 9 nucleotides agree with TRBD1. V shed 5 bases and J 6 bases; nucleotides not matched to a gene: 11. The CDR3 extends over 15 amino acids. CDR3 bases: TGTGCCAGCAGTGCGAGGACAGGGGAGGGCCGCGAGCAGTACTTC. This sequence encodes CASSARTGEGREQYF.